This T cell receptor (beta chain) is from a study of beta chain features in type 1 diabetes. Study as a whole: Regarding age, gender and cell yields, patients proved similar to healthy donors. Cells sorted and examined across all samples totaled 85 million to 130 million.

As every portion of the isolated RNA was reverse transcribed, the sequencing read expressed TCRB transcripts. Method: immunoSEQ multiplex PCR; TCRdb's copy keeps in-frame clones and lacks some. Of about 60,000 clones detected, about three fifths appear once; the ten largest clones hold about 2.2%. Study-wide points: Insertions were fewer and deletions more numerous at VDJ junctions in type 1 diabetes patients.

Trimming cost V 9 bases and J 0 bases; bases outside gene matches: 5. Per the germline V gene, CDR1 is LNHDA and CDR2 is SQIVND (reference sequence). This CDR3 contains 15 residues. This clone has a handful of counts. The antigen remains unidentified. The sample comprised Tregs from blood. This receptor was identified in a young woman in good health. J is TRBJ2-6 and V is TRBV19; 7 bases line up with TRBD1. The CDR3 loop reads CASRDSPSGANVLTF. Here the CDR3 DNA reads TGTGCCAGCCGGGACAGCCCCTCTGGGGCCAACGTCCTGACTTTC.